The clone carrying this TCR beta chain appeared a few times. Its antigen is unknown. This sample is part of a study of CD8 T cell repertoires and HIV-1 epitope variants. Germline CDR1 and CDR2: MNHEY and SVGAGI. V lost 4 bases and J 6 bases, leaving 12 bases between the germline ends. The CDR3 length is 13 residues. Broader study findings: Of 9 or 10 antigen-specific beta clonotypes, about six appeared to cross-react with escape variants.

Profiled with immunoSEQ multiplex PCR; TCRdb holds only in-frame clones, not every one. The data contain several thousand clones, 60% to 65% of them singletons. The TCR comes from a male donor with HIV. The rearrangement uses TRBV6-5 and TRBJ1-2; D is undetermined. Sample: cultured CD8+ T cells derived from PBMCs. In DNA form, the CDR3 reads TGTGCCAGCAGTTTACACGATCGGGATGGCTACACCTTC. Protein: CASSLHDRDGYTF.